The T cell receptor beta chain under discussion was sequenced for a study of glioma-infiltrating T cells after dendritic cell vaccination. Study background: Monocyte-derived dendritic cells, cultured 7 to 8 days with IL-4 and GM-CSF, were pulsed with autologous tumor lysate.

The length of the CDR3 is 13 residues. The V and J ends lost 5 bases and 2 bases, in that order; junction bases with no gene match: 3. The germline V gene has CDR1 SGHNT and CDR2 YYREEE (reference sequence). Whole-study results and caveats: Estimated pretreatment TIL content predicted outcome after dendritic cell vaccination.

Amplification used 60 V beta primers and 13 J beta primers. Only in-frame clones appear in the TCRdb table, and some are missing; sequencing was by immunoSEQ multiplex PCR. The data show tens of thousands of clones, with roughly 79% seen just once and roughly 7.7% held by the top ten. No glioblastoma patient carried an isocitrate dehydrogenase mutation. Only a few counts were recorded for this clone. Its antigen is currently unknown. The chain recombines TRBV5-4 with TRBJ2-7; the match to TRBD2 covers 8 bases. The sequencing used blood, collected before dendritic cell vaccination. The TCR originated in a human donor with glioblastoma. The CDR3 nucleotides read TGTGCCAGCAGTAGTAGCGGGGCCTACGAGCAGTACTTC. Translated: CASSSSGAYEQYF.